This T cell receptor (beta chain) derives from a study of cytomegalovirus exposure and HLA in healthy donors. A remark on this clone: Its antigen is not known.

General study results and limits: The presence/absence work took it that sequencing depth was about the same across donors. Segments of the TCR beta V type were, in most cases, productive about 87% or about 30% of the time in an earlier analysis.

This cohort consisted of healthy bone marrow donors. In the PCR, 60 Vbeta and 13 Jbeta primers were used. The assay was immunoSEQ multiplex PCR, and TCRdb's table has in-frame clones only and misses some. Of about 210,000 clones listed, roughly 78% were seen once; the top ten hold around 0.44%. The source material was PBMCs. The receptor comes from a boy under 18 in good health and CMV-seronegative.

CDR3 loop: CSVHGKETQYF. In nucleotides, the CDR3 is TGCAGTGTTCACGGTAAAGAGACCCAGTACTTC. The rearrangement joins TRBV20-1 to TRBJ2-5, with D unresolved. The CDR3 contains 11 residues. Germline CDR1 and CDR2: DFQATT and SNEGSKA (reference sequence). Trimming removed 7 bases at V and 3 bases at J, with 9 bases between.